In its sample, the clone carrying this TCR beta chain was seen once. The antigen remains undetermined. The data originate from a study of graft-versus-host responses after intestinal transplantation. At the level of the study: All recipients were transplanted with multivisceral, liver-intestinal, or isolated intestinal grafts. Tacrolimus and steroids were given for about 3 years to all recipients after anti-thymocyte globulin induction. Study-level findings and limits: With peak circulating GvH clone levels came an association with early post-transplant HvG declines.

V lost 5 bases, J lost 0 bases, and 3 bases stayed unmatched. The germline V gene encodes CDR1 MRHNA and CDR2 SNTAGT. The CDR3 contains 15 residues. TCRdb keeps only in-frame clones here, not all; method: immunoSEQ multiplex PCR. Of tens of thousands of clones listed, just over 90% are singletons. This TCR derives from a human donor who received an intestinal transplant. The specimen comprised unstimulated CD8+ T cells sorted from spleen or lymph node cells, sampled before intestinal transplant. This chain joins TRBV6-4 and TRBJ2-1; 8 bases map to TRBD1. The CDR3 is CASSLGQGSYNEQFF. CDR3 DNA: TGTGCCAGCAGTTTAGGACAGGGCTCCTACAATGAGCAGTTCTTC.